This TCR beta chain was observed in a study of shared clonotypes between healthy human individuals. Whole-study results and caveats: Relative to their counterparts shared across all four donors, non-shared clonotypes exhibited diminished generation probabilities. Sequencing depth was predicted to influence how clonotypes are shared among donors.

The table came from immunoSEQ multiplex PCR; TCRdb's copy has only in-frame clones and leaves some out. The repertoire consists of fewer than 1.8 million clones, with approximately 98.5% occurring once and the leading ten covering about 0.34%. Note on this clone: Antigen: not known.

The V gene's germline CDR1 is SQVTM and CDR2 ANQGSEA. Trimming stripped 4 bases from V and 0 bases from J, with 10 bases between. The CDR3 sequence is 14 residues long. The sample comprised naive CD4+ T cells sorted from blood. Subset defined: CD45RA+ positively selected. The sequence derives from a young man in good health. This chain joins TRBV29-1 and TRBJ1-5; no reliable D call. CDR3 in amino acids: CSVGSSFSNQPQHF. CDR3 DNA: TGCAGCGTTGGATCTAGTTTTAGCAATCAGCCCCAGCATTTT.